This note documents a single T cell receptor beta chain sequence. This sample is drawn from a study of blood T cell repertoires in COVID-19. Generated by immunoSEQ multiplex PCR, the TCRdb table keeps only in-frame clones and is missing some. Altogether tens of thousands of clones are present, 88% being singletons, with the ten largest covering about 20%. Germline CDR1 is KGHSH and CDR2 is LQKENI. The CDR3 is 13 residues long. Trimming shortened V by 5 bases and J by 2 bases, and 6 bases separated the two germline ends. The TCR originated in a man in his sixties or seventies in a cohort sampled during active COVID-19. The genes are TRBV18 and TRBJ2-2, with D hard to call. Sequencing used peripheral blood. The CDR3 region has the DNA TGTGCCAGCTCATCCCTAAACACCGGGGAGCTGTTTTTT. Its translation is CASSSLNTGELFF.